The next 32 T cell receptor beta chains were all read from a single sample in a study of cytomegalovirus exposure and HLA in healthy donors. Primers for the PCR totalled 60 Vbeta and 13 Jbeta. Libraries were prepared by immunoSEQ multiplex PCR; TCRdb keeps only in-frame clonotypes and omits some of them. The top ten hold 6% of the sample, which has about 210,000 clones, about four fifths seen once. The sequenced sample was PBMCs. These TCRs come from a man aged 40-50 years in good health and CMV-seropositive.

The gene calls are TRBV5-1 and TRBJ2-2; 9 bases are shared with TRBD2. The CDR3 sequence is 15 residues long. Trimming took 4 bases from V and 4 from J; bases not matched to a gene: 5. CDR1 is SGHRS and CDR2 is YFSETQ in the germline V gene. CDR3 region: CASSEGLAPTGELFF. In nucleotides, the CDR3 is TGCGCCAGCAGCGAGGGACTAGCTCCCACCGGGGAGCTGTTTTTT.

V usage is TRBV10-3 and J usage is TRBJ2-3; 12 bases map to TRBD2. CDR1 ENHRY and CDR2 SYGVKD come from the germline V gene. The junction had 4 bases not matched to a gene; V was cut back by 0 bases and J by 0 bases. The CDR3 has 18 amino acids. The CDR3 region is CAISESWGTSGSTDTQYF. The CDR3, as DNA: TGTGCCATCAGTGAGTCTTGGGGGACTAGCGGGAGCACAGATACGCAGTATTTT.

The CDR3 nucleotides read TGTGCCAGCAGTTTCGGGGGGGGTACGAACACTGAAGCTTTCTTT. Residues: CASSFGGGTNTEAFF. The V gene is TRBV6-5, the J gene TRBJ1-1; TRBD1 is a possible D gene (5 bases). Germline loops: CDR1 MNHEY, CDR2 SVGAGI. The CDR3 loop spans 15 amino acids. The germline V and J ends were trimmed by 4 bases and 1 base, with 13 bases remaining between them.

This chain joins TRBV19 and TRBJ1-5; D not certain. V was shortened by 6 bases and J by 4 bases, with 10 bases between the two germline ends. Germline CDR1 and CDR2: LNHDA and SQIVND (reference sequence). CDR3 length equals 13 residues. This chain's CDR3 is CASRMGKNQPQHF. In DNA form, the CDR3 reads TGTGCCAGTAGGATGGGCAAGAATCAGCCCCAGCATTTT. Supplemented by reference TRBV19 and TRBJ1-5, the full variable domain reads DGGITQSPKYLFRKEGQNVTLSCEQNLNHDAMYWYRQDPGQGLRLIYYSQIVNDFQKGDIAEGYSVSREKKESFPLTVTSAQKNPTAFYLCASRMGKNQPQHFGDGTRLSIL.

This chain links TRBV10-2 with TRBJ2-7; possibly TRBD2 for D (5 bases). The germline CDR1 and CDR2 sequences are WSHSY and SAAADI. V was clipped by 6 bases and J by 3 bases, with 9 bases between them. The CDR3 consists of 12 residues. The CDR3 coding sequence is TGCGCCAGCAGCCCCGGAGGCTACGAGCAGTACGTC. Translation gives CASSPGGYEQYV.

The V and J genes are TRBV7-8 and TRBJ1-3; D gene uncertain. In germline, CDR1 is SGHVS, CDR2 FQNEAQ. V lost 1 base, J lost 2 bases, and 15 bases lay in between. CDR3 size: 17 residues. CDR3 amino acids: CASSLDPRPSPGNTIYF. CDR3 DNA sequence: TGTGCCAGCAGCTTAGATCCGCGGCCTTCCCCTGGAAACACCATATATTTT.

This rearrangement joins TRBV30 to TRBJ1-5; D is unclear. CDR3 length: 12 residues. Trimming pared 0 bases from V and 4 bases from J, leaving 4 bases between. The V gene's germline CDR1 is GTSNPN and CDR2 SVGIG (reference sequence). CDR3 sequence (DNA): TGTGCCTGGAGTGTCCGGAATCAGCCCCAGCATTTT. Protein product: CAWSVRNQPQHF.

The chain uses TRBV28 and TRBJ2-3, with 7 bases fitting TRBD1. This CDR3 spans 12 amino acids. Germline V gives CDR1 MDHEN, CDR2 SYDVKM. V lost 9 bases, J lost 3 bases, and 3 bases stayed unmatched. As DNA, the CDR3 is TGTGCCAGTGGGACAGTAACAGATACGCAGTATTTT. Translation: CASGTVTDTQYF. The complete variable domain, with remaining parts taken from reference TRBV28 and TRBJ2-3, reads DVKVTQSSRYLVKRTGEKVFLECVQDMDHENMFWYRQDPGLGLRLIYFSYDVKMKEKGDIPEGYSVSREKKERFSLILESASTNQTSMYLCASGTVTDTQYFGPGTRLTVL.

The genes are TRBV5-1 and TRBJ1-1, with D perhaps TRBD1 (6 bases). The CDR3 loop spans 15 amino acids. CDR1 SGHRS and CDR2 YFSETQ come from the germline V gene. The germline V and J ends were trimmed by 0 bases and 2 bases, with 11 bases remaining between them. CDR3 coding DNA: TGCGCCAGCAGCTTGGGACAGGACGGAAACACTGAAGCTTTCTTT. Protein sequence: CASSLGQDGNTEAFF.

This sequence joins TRBV7-6 and TRBJ2-1; 12 nucleotides line up with TRBD2. This CDR3 region has 16 residues. V lost 5 bases to trimming and J lost 5 bases; unmatched junction nucleotides: 7. Germline V gene lookup returns CDR1 SGHVS and CDR2 FNYEAQ. The CDR3 DNA reads TGTGCCAGCAGCAAACTAGCGGGAGGCCGCAACAATGAGCAGTTCTTC. Translation gives CASSKLAGGRNNEQFF.

This rearrangement joins TRBV7-3 to TRBJ2-2, with 7 bases lining up with TRBD2. Germline assignment: CDR1 SGHTA and CDR2 FQGTGA. The CDR3 totals 17 residues. V was pared by 2 bases and J by 7 bases, with 13 bases of the junction left unmatched. In DNA form, the CDR3 reads TGTGCCAGCAGCTTAGGCCCCTTGGGTGGACTAGTCGGGGAGCTGTTTTTT. Amino acid sequence: CASSLGPLGGLVGELFF.

The chain combines TRBV9 with TRBJ1-1; 7 positions agree with TRBD1. CDR1 and CDR2 (germline): SGDLS, YYNGEE. Trimming cost V 0 bases and J 7 bases; bases outside gene matches: 3. This CDR3 is 13 amino acids long. CDR3 sequence reads: CASSVAGGVEAFF. The CDR3 nucleotides read TGTGCCAGCAGCGTAGCAGGGGGAGTTGAAGCTTTCTTT.

This chain joins TRBV4-2 and TRBJ2-5; 7 bases map to TRBD1. Germline CDR1 LGHNA, CDR2 YNFKEQ. Losses at the gene ends were 3 bases for V and 5 bases for J; bases not matched to a gene: 12. The CDR3 spans 16 residues. The CDR3 nucleotides are TGTGCCAGCAGCCATGAGGGGGCTGTGAATTTTGAGACCCAGTACTTC. Amino acids: CASSHEGAVNFETQYF.

The V gene is TRBV11-2, the J gene TRBJ1-2; D unclear. V dropped 5 bases and J dropped 2 bases, with 9 bases sitting between them. Germline V gene data show CDR1 as SGHAT and CDR2 as FQNNGV. CDR3 length: 13 amino acids. The DNA of the CDR3 is TGTGCCAGCAGCCTGACAACAAACTATGGCTACACCTTC. Protein product: CASSLTTNYGYTF.

The gene calls are TRBV6-5 and TRBJ1-1, with 7 bases matching TRBD1. The CDR3 loop spans 13 amino acids. The junction had 4 bases not matched to a gene; V was cut back by 4 bases and J by 5 bases. Per the germline V gene, CDR1 is MNHEY and CDR2 is SVGAGI. The CDR3 loop is CASSFMTGTEAFF. CDR3 nucleotides: TGTGCCAGCAGTTTCATGACAGGGACTGAAGCTTTCTTT.

The chain joins TRBV27 to TRBJ2-7; 12 nucleotides agree with TRBD2. The CDR3 extends over 17 amino acids. The ends lost 3 bases at V and 4 bases at J; junction bases unmatched: 10. CDR1 and CDR2 (germline): MNHEY, SMNVEV (reference sequence). CDR3 amino acids: CASSFPVASGRGYEQYV. In DNA, the CDR3 is TGTGCCAGCAGTTTCCCAGTGGCTAGCGGGAGGGGGTACGAGCAGTACGTC.

The chain is built from TRBV7-2 and TRBJ1-1; 7 bases align to TRBD1. V dropped 1 base and J dropped 1; count of bases not matched to a gene: 9. The CDR3 extends over 17 amino acids. CDR1 is SGHTA, CDR2 FQGNSA, per germline. The CDR3 sequence: CASSLVRGRGSNTEAFF. In DNA, the CDR3 is TGTGCCAGCAGCTTAGTTCGGGGCAGGGGGTCGAACACTGAAGCTTTCTTT.

This chain connects TRBV7-3 to TRBJ1-2, with a possible D match to TRBD1 (5 bases). Germline V lookup: CDR1 SGHTA, CDR2 FQGTGA. V lost 1 base and J 4 bases, leaving 13 bases between the germline ends. CDR3 size: 15 residues. This chain's CDR3 is CASSLSPRDTYGYTF. CDR3 DNA sequence: TGTGCCAGCAGCTTAAGTCCCAGGGATACCTATGGCTACACCTTC.

This clone was seen a handful of times. The chain uses TRBV7-3 and TRBJ2-2, with a possible D match to TRBD2 (6 bases). Per germline, CDR1 SGHTA and CDR2 FQGTGA. CDR3 length: 16 amino acids. Trimming cost V 5 bases and J 0 bases, with 13 bases left between them. Here the CDR3 reads CASSLLGGTNTGELFF. CDR3 coding DNA: TGTGCCAGCAGCCTACTCGGGGGTACGAACACCGGGGAGCTGTTTTTT.

This clone has more than one count but fewer than ten. The chain has TRBV6-1 and TRBJ2-1; unclear D gene. The germline gives CDR1 MNHNS, CDR2 SASEGT. Trimming removed 5 bases at V and 3 bases at J, with 5 bases between. This CDR3 has 12 amino acids. The CDR3 region has the DNA TGTGCCAGCAGTCCAATCTACAATGAGCAGTTCTTC. As protein: CASSPIYNEQFF.

The chain uses TRBV9 and TRBJ2-3, with 12 bases matching TRBD2. V lost 4 bases, J lost 2 bases, and 5 bases stayed unmatched. The CDR3 totals 16 residues. Germline V gene sequence: CDR1 SGDLS, CDR2 YYNGEE. CDR3 sequence reads: CASSRTSGRNTDTQYF. CDR3 DNA: TGTGCCAGCAGCCGAACTAGCGGGAGGAACACAGATACGCAGTATTTT.

The chain joins TRBV9 to TRBJ2-1; 7 nucleotides align to TRBD1. The CDR3 covers 15 residues. Germline V gene sequence: CDR1 SGDLS, CDR2 YYNGEE. With V trimmed by 3 bases and J by 1 base, 4 bases remained unmatched. Written as DNA, the CDR3 is TGTGCCAGCAGCGAACAGGGGCTGTCCTACAATGAGCAGTTCTTC. This translates into CASSEQGLSYNEQFF.

This chain links TRBV6-4 with TRBJ2-1; a weak D match, TRBD2 (6 bases). Germline assignment: CDR1 MRHNA and CDR2 SNTAGT. The ends were cut back, 6 bases at V and 7 bases at J, with 13 bases in the middle. There are 13 residues in the CDR3. The DNA of the CDR3 is TGTGCCAGCAGGGGCGGGGAAAGGAATGAGCAGTTCTTC. This gives the protein CASRGGERNEQFF.

This clone showed up just a few times. The chain employs TRBV18 and TRBJ2-7, with TRBD1 matching over 7 bases. Germline CDR1 is KGHSH and CDR2 is LQKENI. This CDR3 spans 13 amino acids. The V and J ends lost 3 bases and 3 bases, in that order; junction bases with no gene match: 2. DNA of the CDR3: TGTGCCAGCTCACCGGGACAGAGCTACGAGCAGTACTTC. This gives the protein CASSPGQSYEQYF.

The chain combines TRBV5-5 with TRBJ2-7, with D perhaps TRBD1 (6 bases). Germline assignment: CDR1 SGHKS and CDR2 YYEKEE (reference sequence). This CDR3 comprises 13 residues. V lost 1 base and J lost 3, with 8 bases in between. CDR3 coding DNA: TGTGCCAGCAGCTTGAACAGGGTCTACGAGCAGTACTTC. It translates to CASSLNRVYEQYF.

The rearrangement joins TRBV11-3 to TRBJ2-3, with 9 bases aligning to TRBD2. The ends lost 6 bases at V and 0 bases at J; junction bases unmatched: 7. CDR3 length: 16 amino acids. CDR1 and CDR2 from the germline V gene are SGHNT and YENEEA. CDR3 region: CASRQLAGVSTDTQYF. DNA for the CDR3: TGTGCCAGCAGGCAATTAGCGGGAGTGAGCACAGATACGCAGTATTTT.

Points on this clone: At one of its ends the junction is not consistent with the germline gene, which may arise from a read error. The gene calls are TRBV7-9 and TRBJ2-7, with 11 bases fitting TRBD2. The CDR3 has 14 amino acids. Per the germline V gene, CDR1 is SEHNR and CDR2 is FQNEAQ (reference sequence). The CDR3: CSSSEGLAAYEQYF. The DNA for the CDR3 is TGTTCCAGCAGCGAGGGACTAGCGGCCTACGAGCAGTACTTC.

The rearrangement uses TRBV2 and TRBJ2-3; possibly TRBD1 for D (5 bases). The V end was cut by 2 bases, the J end by 6 bases, with 21 bases between. The CDR3 is 17 residues long. The germline V gene encodes CDR1 SNHLY and CDR2 FYNNEI. The chain's CDR3 is CASSENQGTFIGDTQYF. In nucleotides, the CDR3 is TGTGCCAGCAGTGAAAACCAGGGAACTTTCATTGGGGATACGCAGTATTTT.

The V gene is TRBV10-3, the J gene TRBJ2-2; tentative D call: TRBD1 (6 bases). From germline, CDR1 is ENHRY and CDR2 SYGVKD. This CDR3 region has 12 residues. CDR3 in amino acids: CATGQGTGELFF. Here the CDR3 DNA reads TGTGCGACGGGACAAGGCACCGGGGAGCTGTTTTTT.

The chain couples TRBV6-4 to TRBJ1-5, with D unresolved. The CDR3 has 14 residues. Trimming removed 3 bases from V and 1 base from J, with 7 bases in between. Germline V gene data show CDR1 as MRHNA and CDR2 as SNTAGT. The CDR3 loop reads CASSENQSNQPQHF. The CDR3 DNA sequence: TGTGCCAGCAGTGAGAATCAGAGCAATCAGCCCCAGCATTTT.

This chain connects TRBV9 to TRBJ1-5, with 10 positions matching TRBD1. This CDR3 contains 14 residues. From germline, CDR1 is SGDLS and CDR2 YYNGEE. V shed 4 bases, J shed 6 bases, and the junction held 4 bases outside the gene matches. CDR3 region: CASSLGTGVQPQHF. The CDR3 DNA follows: TGTGCCAGCAGCCTTGGGACAGGGGTTCAGCCCCAGCATTTT.

This clone was observed a handful of times. This chain uses TRBV10-3 with TRBJ1-3; tentative D call: TRBD1 (5 bases). The ends were cut back, 6 bases at V and 3 bases at J, with 15 bases in the middle. This CDR3 spans 15 amino acids. From germline, CDR1 is ENHRY and CDR2 SYGVKD. This CDR3 is CAIRPTAKDGNTIYF. The CDR3 DNA reads as TGTGCCATCAGGCCGACAGCGAAGGATGGAAACACCATATATTTT.